The source of this T cell receptor (beta chain) is a study of control samples from healthy donors and cancer patients. The repertoire was sequenced with immunoSEQ multiplex PCR; TCRdb's copy has only in-frame clones and lacks some. The sample records 160,000 or so clones, roughly 94% being singletons. CDR1 and CDR2 from the germline V gene are SGHDT and YYEEEE. Deletions cut 0 bases from V and 1 base from J, with 7 bases between. The CDR3 runs 15 residues. This chain connects TRBV5-6 to TRBJ1-4, with D hard to call. The sequence came from a man aged 55 to 69 with colorectal cancer. The sequencing input was PBMCs. Here the CDR3 reads CASSLEARTNEKLFF. The CDR3 DNA follows: TGTGCCAGCAGCTTGGAGGCACGAACTAATGAAAAACTGTTTTTT. Looking up the rest from reference TRBV5-6 and TRBJ1-4 gives the full variable domain: DAGVTQSPTHLIKTRGQQVTLRCSPKSGHDTVSWYQQALGQGPQFIFQYYEEEERQRGNFPDRFSGHQFPNYSSELNVNALLLGDSALYLCASSLEARTNEKLFFGSGTQLSVL.